This is a list of T cell receptor beta chains from one sample in a study of blood T cell repertoires in COVID-19. Measured with immunoSEQ multiplex PCR; TCRdb has only the in-frame clones, and not every one. The table includes 200,000 to 250,000 clones, roughly four fifths detected once. The material sequenced was peripheral blood. The receptors here all came from a woman aged 35 to 49 with acute or convalescent COVID-19. Both conserved end residues are part of each CDR3. D genes are given only for firm matches. For some rows the clone size is stated as once, few or many, or as a class when expanded; others skip it.

TRBV18	TRBJ2-3	-	-	CASSPIRGAEADTQYF	TGTGCCAGCTCACCAATCCGGGGGGCTGAAGCAGATACGCAGTATTTT
TRBV7-2	TRBJ2-7	-	TRBD2	CASSFSGSGSYEQYF	TGTGCCAGCAGCTTTAGCGGGAGTGGCTCCTACGAGCAGTACTTC
TRBV11-2	TRBJ2-5	-	TRBD1	CASSPRQGSQETQYF	TGTGCCAGCAGCCCCAGACAGGGTTCCCAAGAGACCCAGTACTTC
TRBV5-1	TRBJ1-1	-	TRBD1	CASSGTGSTEAFF	TGCGCCAGCAGCGGGACAGGGTCCACTGAAGCTTTCTTT
TRBV6-6	TRBJ1-1	-	-	CASNPGSPLNTEAFF	TGTGCCAGCAATCCCGGTTCACCGCTGAACACTGAAGCTTTCTTT
TRBV11-2	TRBJ1-2	-	TRBD1	CASSPDRGVGYTF	TGTGCCAGCAGCCCCGACAGGGGGGTTGGCTACACCTTC
TRBV4-1	TRBJ1-2	-	-	CASRGTGISYGYTF	TGCGCCAGTAGGGGAACAGGCATCTCCTATGGCTACACCTTC
TRBV5-6	TRBJ2-3	-	TRBD2	CASSLEAGGHTDTQYF	TGTGCCAGCAGCTTGGAGGCGGGGGGACACACAGATACGCAGTATTTT
TRBV7-8	TRBJ2-5	-	TRBD2	CASSLPTIGTSGDNQETQYF	TGTGCCAGCAGCTTACCCACTATAGGGACTAGCGGGGATAACCAAGAGACCCAGTACTTC
TRBV15	TRBJ2-1	-	TRBD1	CATSRTGTDYNEQFF	TGTGCCACCAGCAGAACCGGGACAGACTACAATGAGCAGTTCTTC
TRBV11-2	TRBJ2-5	-	TRBD2	CASSLGTSGGWETQYF	TGTGCCAGCAGCCTCGGGACTAGCGGGGGGTGGGAGACCCAGTACTTC
TRBV5-1	TRBJ2-7	once	TRBD1	CASSLARLGQVYEQYF	TGCGCCAGCAGCCTGGCGCGACTGGGACAGGTCTACGAGCAGTACTTC
TRBV19	TRBJ2-1	-	TRBD2	CASRPGTSGVLEQFF	TGTGCCAGTAGACCCGGGACTAGCGGGGTATTAGAGCAGTTCTTC
TRBV5-1	TRBJ1-1	-	-	CASSFGQGGEAFF	TGCGCCAGCAGCTTCGGGCAGGGCGGTGAAGCTTTCTTT
TRBV16	TRBJ2-3	-	-	CASSQSLYGAVF	TGTGCCAGCAGCCAATCCCTATACGGAGCAGTATTT
TRBV19	TRBJ2-7	few	-	CASSIQSGSYEQYF	TGTGCCAGTAGTATACAAAGCGGATCCTACGAGCAGTACTTC
TRBV24-1	TRBJ2-1	-	-	CATSDTQQGIDYNEQFF	TGTGCCACCAGTGATACCCAACAGGGTATTGACTACAATGAGCAGTTCTTC
TRBV18	TRBJ1-1	-	-	CASSPRRDIGTEAFF	TGTGCCAGCTCACCACGCCGGGACATAGGGACTGAAGCTTTCTTT
TRBV11-2	TRBJ1-2	few	-	CASSLDRTVTGYTF	TGTGCCAGCAGCTTAGATCGGACAGTTACTGGCTACACCTTC
TRBV7-2	TRBJ2-1	-	TRBD2	CATDPSGRVSNEQFF	TGTGCCACGGACCCTAGCGGGAGGGTTAGCAATGAGCAGTTCTTC
TRBV4-1	TRBJ1-4	-	-	CASFQEPTAPSTTNEKLFF	TGCGCCAGCTTCCAAGAACCCACCGCACCCTCTACAACTAATGAAAAACTGTTTTTT
TRBV19	TRBJ2-1	-	TRBD2	CASSITSGAYNEQFF	TGTGCCAGTAGTATTACTAGCGGAGCGTACAATGAGCAGTTCTTC
TRBV5-6	TRBJ2-4	-	-	CASSSDIQVTKNIQYF	TGTGCCAGCAGCTCGGACATTCAAGTCACCAAAAACATTCAGTACTTC
TRBV19	TRBJ2-7	once	TRBD1	CASQGQGNYEQYF	TGTGCCAGCCAGGGACAGGGTAATTACGAGCAGTACTTC
TRBV11-2	TRBJ2-1	-	TRBD2	CACSQERGNNEQFF	TGTGCCTGCAGTCAAGAGCGGGGCAACAATGAGCAGTTCTTC
TRBV27	TRBJ2-3	-	-	CASSLLREVGTGTDTQYF	TGTGCCAGCAGTTTATTGAGGGAGGTAGGGACAGGCACAGATACGCAGTATTTT
TRBV6-5	TRBJ1-1	once	TRBD1	CASSSDRDTEAFF	TGTGCCAGCAGCTCCGACAGGGACACTGAAGCTTTCTTT
TRBV27	TRBJ1-5	-	-	CASSPLNQPQHF	TGTGCCAGCAGTCCCTTGAATCAGCCCCAGCATTTT
TRBV24-1	TRBJ2-1	-	-	CATSDQGYEQFF	TGTGCCACCAGTGACCAGGGTTATGAGCAGTTCTTC
TRBV6-6	TRBJ1-3	-	-	CASRPDISGNTIYF	TGTGCCAGCAGGCCCGACATCTCTGGAAACACCATATATTTT
TRBV29-1	TRBJ1-1	few	-	CSVGYWGGRRTEAFF	TGCAGCGTGGGGTACTGGGGGGGTCGGCGCACTGAAGCTTTCTTT
TRBV2	TRBJ2-1	once	TRBD2	CASRDYYNEQFF	TGTGCCAGCCGGGACTATTACAATGAGCAGTTCTTC
TRBV6-5	TRBJ2-7	-	-	CASRRPSGSEQYF	TGTGCCAGCAGACGACCGTCAGGGTCCGAGCAGTACTTC
TRBV5-1	TRBJ2-2	few	TRBD2	CASSLNLAGANTGELFF	TGCGCCAGCAGCTTAAATCTAGCGGGGGCGAACACCGGGGAGCTGTTTTTT
TRBV4-3	TRBJ2-7	-	-	CASSQDREGTGGRAEQYF	TGCGCCAGCAGCCAAGATAGGGAGGGCACAGGGGGAAGGGCCGAGCAGTACTTC
TRBV3-1/TRBV3-2	TRBJ2-2	-	TRBD2	CANSPSGSNTGELFF	TGTGCCAACTCCCCCAGCGGGAGCAACACCGGGGAGCTGTTTTTT
TRBV2	TRBJ1-6	-	-	CASRGDSTYSPLHF	TGTGCCAGCAGAGGGGACTCCACCTATTCACCCCTCCACTTT
TRBV5-1	TRBJ1-1	-	-	CASSLDPGVNTEAFF	TGCGCCAGCAGCTTGGATCCGGGGGTGAACACTGAAGCTTTCTTT
TRBV2	TRBJ2-7	-	TRBD1	CASSLRRSGTGGSYEQYF	TGTGCCAGCAGCCTCCGCCGCTCCGGGACAGGGGGTTCCTACGAGCAGTACTTC
TRBV27	TRBJ2-3	-	-	CASSPGSGTLTDTQYF	TGTGCCAGCAGCCCGGGGTCCGGGACTCTAACAGATACGCAGTATTTT
TRBV4-1	TRBJ1-1	once	-	CASSQEEPGARLILSTEAFF	TGCGCCAGCAGCCAAGAAGAACCTGGGGCAAGGCTAATTCTAAGCACTGAAGCTTTCTTT
TRBV4-2	TRBJ2-3	-	-	CASSQVEAEGTDTQYF	TGTGCCAGCAGCCAAGTGGAAGCGGAGGGGACAGATACGCAGTATTTT
TRBV5-5	TRBJ1-1	-	-	CASSSQENTEAFF	TGTGCCAGCAGCTCGCAGGAGAACACTGAAGCTTTCTTT
TRBV24-1	TRBJ2-1	once	TRBD2	CATSDSGLAGASYNEQFF	TGTGCCACCAGTGATTCAGGCCTAGCGGGAGCCTCCTACAATGAGCAGTTCTTC
TRBV5-6	TRBJ1-1	-	-	CASSPLEGDTEAFF	TGTGCCAGCAGCCCCCTCGAAGGGGACACTGAAGCTTTCTTT
TRBV7-2	TRBJ2-3	few	-	CASSSDAGGTDTQYF	TGTGCCAGCAGCTCGGACGCGGGTGGCACAGATACGCAGTATTTT
TRBV6-2/TRBV6-3	TRBJ2-1	few	-	CASSPLPSGLSYNEQFF	TGTGCCAGCAGTCCCTTACCGAGCGGGCTCTCCTACAATGAGCAGTTCTTC
TRBV19	TRBJ2-7	-	TRBD1	CASSPGTDYEQYF	TGTGCCAGTAGTCCTGGGACAGACTACGAGCAGTACTTC
TRBV11-3	TRBJ2-1	-	-	CASSLDGSSVGRNEQFF	TGTGCCAGCAGCTTAGATGGGAGCAGTGTTGGTAGGAATGAGCAGTTCTTC